These 5 T cell receptor beta chains were sequenced from one sample in a study of blood T cell repertoires in COVID-19. The assay was immunoSEQ multiplex PCR, and TCRdb's table has in-frame clones only and misses some. The table lists tens of thousands of clones, 80% to 85% of them singletons. The specimen was peripheral blood. Source of these receptors: a human donor in a cohort sampled during active or convalescent COVID-19.

The chain links TRBV5-6 to TRBJ1-3; 8 bases line up with TRBD1. J lost 0 bases, V lost 6 bases, and 11 bases had no gene match. This CDR3 region has 17 residues. Per the germline V gene, CDR1 is SGHDT and CDR2 is YYEEEE. CDR3 sequence (DNA): TGTGCCAGCACCCAGGACAGGGACCGATTCTCTGGAAACACCATATATTTT. Translation gives CASTQDRDRFSGNTIYF.

The gene calls are TRBV2 and TRBJ1-2; weak D call: TRBD1 (6 bases). This CDR3 is built from 14 residues. V was pared by 6 bases and J by 1 base, with 12 bases between. CDR1 is SNHLY and CDR2 is FYNNEI in the germline V gene. The CDR3 nucleotides are TGTGCCAGCAGGGACAGACTTTTTAACTATGGCTACACCTTC. It specifies CASRDRLFNYGYTF.

The CDR3 is CASSPYRLAEAFF. As DNA, the CDR3 is TGTGCCAGCAGTCCGTACCGATTAGCTGAAGCTTTCTTT. J is TRBJ1-1 and V is TRBV12-3 or TRBV12-4; D uncertain. CDR3 length: 13 residues. Trimming took 5 bases from V and 6 from J, leaving 13 bases between them.

The gene calls are TRBV19 and TRBJ2-5; TRBD1 is a possible D gene (6 bases). CDR1 is LNHDA, CDR2 SQIVND, per germline (reference sequence). V was cut by 5 bases and J by 5 bases, with 12 bases left in between. The CDR3 consists of 13 residues. The CDR3 loop reads CASSVTGGETQYF. In DNA form, the CDR3 reads TGTGCCAGTAGTGTGACAGGCGGGGAGACCCAGTACTTC. The full variable domain, its missing parts supplied by reference TRBV19 and TRBJ2-5, is DGGITQSPKYLFRKEGQNVTLSCEQNLNHDAMYWYRQDPGQGLRLIYYSQIVNDFQKGDIAEGYSVSREKKESFPLTVTSAQKNPTAFYLCASSVTGGETQYFGPGTRLLVL.

The chain is built from TRBV11-2 and TRBJ2-5; D may be TRBD1 (5 bases). Germline CDR1 reads SGHAT; CDR2 reads FQNNGV. The V end lost 1 base, the J end lost 4 bases, and 10 bases lay between the germline ends. This CDR3 is 14 amino acids long. The CDR3 region is CASSLGVQGETQYF. The CDR3, as DNA: TGTGCCAGCAGCTTAGGGGTGCAGGGAGAGACCCAGTACTTC. The whole variable domain, filled in from reference TRBV11-2 and TRBJ2-5, reads EAGVAQSPRYKIIEKRQSVAFWCNPISGHATLYWYQQILGQGPKLLIQFQNNGVVDDSQLPKDRFSAERLKGVDSTLKIQPAKLEDSAVYLCASSLGVQGETQYFGPGTRLLVL.